This T cell receptor beta chain was identified in a study of blood T cell repertoires in COVID-19. Study-level information: The United States, Italy and Spain provided the acute and convalescent COVID-19 samples. Sources were T cells, B-cell-depleted T cells, or PBMCs; the material itself was cDNA or gDNA.

This clone was counted between two and nine times. The ends were cut back, 7 bases at V and 0 bases at J, with 6 bases in the middle. This CDR3 comprises 13 residues. Germline V lookup: CDR1 SGHTA, CDR2 FQGTGA. In the original processing: Reference gene primer amplification in the assay estimated nucleated cell counts. The protocol was immunoSEQ multiplex PCR, while the TCRdb copy is restricted to in-frame clones and leaves out a portion. V and J calls and clone size are copied from that table; D and trimming were computed from the DNA. The repertoire consists of 130,000 to 150,000 clones, with around 83% occurring once and the leading ten covering 3% to 3.5%.

The clonotype was recovered from an elderly woman with acute or convalescent COVID-19. Sequencing was performed on peripheral blood. The chain is built from TRBV7-3 and TRBJ2-2; D is unresolved. Written as DNA, the CDR3 is TGTGCCAGCACCGTAGCGAACACCGGGGAGCTGTTTTTT. Encoded protein: CASTVANTGELFF.